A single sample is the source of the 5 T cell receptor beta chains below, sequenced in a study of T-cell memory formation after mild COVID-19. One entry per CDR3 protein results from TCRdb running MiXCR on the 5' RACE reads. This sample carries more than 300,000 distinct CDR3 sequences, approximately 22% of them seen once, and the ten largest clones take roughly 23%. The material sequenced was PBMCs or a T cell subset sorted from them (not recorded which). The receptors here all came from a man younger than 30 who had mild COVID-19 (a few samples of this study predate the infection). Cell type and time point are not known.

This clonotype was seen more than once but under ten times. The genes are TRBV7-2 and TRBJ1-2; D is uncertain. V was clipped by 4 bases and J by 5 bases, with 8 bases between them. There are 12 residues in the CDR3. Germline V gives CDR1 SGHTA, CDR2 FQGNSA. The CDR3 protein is CASSSPQYGYTF. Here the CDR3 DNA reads TGTGCCAGCAGCTCTCCACAGTATGGCTACACCTTC.

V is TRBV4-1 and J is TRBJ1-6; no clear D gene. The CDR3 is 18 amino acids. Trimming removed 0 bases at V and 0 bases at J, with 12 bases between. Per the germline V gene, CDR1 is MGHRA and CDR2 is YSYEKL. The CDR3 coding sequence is TGCGCCAGCAGCCAAGATTTTCCAGGCAGCTCCTATAATTCACCCCTCCACTTT. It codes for CASSQDFPGSSYNSPLHF.

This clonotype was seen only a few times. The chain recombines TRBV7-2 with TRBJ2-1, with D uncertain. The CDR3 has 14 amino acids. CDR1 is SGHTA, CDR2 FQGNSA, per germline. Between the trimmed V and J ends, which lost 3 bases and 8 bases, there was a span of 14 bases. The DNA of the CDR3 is TGTGCCAGCAGCTTGGGCCTCGGAGACGATGAGCAGTTCTTC. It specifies CASSLGLGDDEQFF. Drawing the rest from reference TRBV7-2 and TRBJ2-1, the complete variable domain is GAGVSQSPSNKVTEKGKDVELRCDPISGHTALYWYRQSLGQGLEFLIYFQGNSAPDKSGLPSDRFSAERTGGSVSTLTIQRTQQEDSAVYLCASSLGLGDDEQFFGPGTRLTVL.

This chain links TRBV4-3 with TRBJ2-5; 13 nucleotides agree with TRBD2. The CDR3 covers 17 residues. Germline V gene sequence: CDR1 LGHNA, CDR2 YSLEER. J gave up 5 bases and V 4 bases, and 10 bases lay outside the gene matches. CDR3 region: CASSPFTSGGAGETQYF. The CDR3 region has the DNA TGCGCCAGCAGCCCCTTTACTAGCGGGGGGGCCGGGGAGACCCAGTACTTC.

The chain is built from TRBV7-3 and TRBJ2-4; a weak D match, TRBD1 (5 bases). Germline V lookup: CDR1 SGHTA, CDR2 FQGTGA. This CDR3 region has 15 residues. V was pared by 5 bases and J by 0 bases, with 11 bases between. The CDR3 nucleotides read TGTGCCAGCAGCCCTATAAGGGGAGCCAAAAACATTCAGTACTTC. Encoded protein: CASSPIRGAKNIQYF. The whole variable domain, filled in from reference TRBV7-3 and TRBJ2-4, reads GAGVSQTPSNKVTEKGKYVELRCDPISGHTALYWYRQSLGQGPEFLIYFQGTGAADDSGLPNDRFFAVRPEGSVSTLKIQRTERGDSAVYLCASSPIRGAKNIQYFGAGTRLSVL.